This T cell receptor beta chain was sequenced in a study of T-cell memory formation after mild COVID-19. Across the whole study: Largely, the TCR clusters proved donor specific. The study's findings and limits: Day 15 to 85 contractors were CD4/CD8 balanced; later expanders leaned CD4+. Pre-infection memory harbored some responding clones, suggesting cross-reactive memory joined. Proof of SARS-CoV-2 specificity was absent for the second-wave clones that crested on day 37.

A single record per CDR3 protein comes from TCRdb applying MiXCR to the 5' RACE reads. The sample records about 210,000 distinct CDR3 sequences, about 10% being singletons. The CDR3 sequence is 13 residues long. V dropped 7 bases and J dropped 0 bases, with 8 bases sitting between them. CDR1 and CDR2 from the germline V gene are LNHDA and SQIVND (reference sequence). This clonotype was detected a few times. Its antigen is undetermined. Sequencing was carried out using PBMCs or a T cell subset sorted from them (not recorded which). This receptor was identified in a man aged 18 to 29 who had mild COVID-19 (a few samples of this study predate the infection). Cell type and time point are not known. V gene TRBV19 combines with J gene TRBJ2-3; tentative D call: TRBD2 (5 bases). CDR3 bases: TGTGCCAGTACAGCGGTTAGCACAGATACGCAGTATTTT. Its translation: CASTAVSTDTQYF.